These 24 T cell receptor beta chains were sequenced from one sample in a study of CD8+CD57+ T cells in acquired aplastic anemia. Whoever was chosen for sequencing had shown CD8+CD57+ cell expansion by flow cytometry. CDR3 and TCR beta VDJ profiling relied on a genomic DNA template. MiXCR was run by TCRdb on the reads, yielding one entry per CDR3 protein. The sample lists under 350,000 distinct CDR3 sequences, about 50% seen once, with roughly 1.3% in the top ten. Sequencing was performed on sorted CD4+, CD8+, or CD8+CD57+ T cells (not recorded which) from PBMCs. Source of these receptors: a human donor with aplastic anemia.

This clonotype occurred a few times. The rearrangement joins TRBV7-2 to TRBJ1-5, with 7 bases identical to TRBD1. Germline CDR1 SGHTA, CDR2 FQGNSA. Trimming cost V 1 base and J 4 bases; bases outside gene matches: 4. The CDR3 is 15 amino acids. The CDR3 coding sequence is TGTGCCAGCAGCTTAGTGGGGACAGCAAATCAGCCCCAGCATTTT. It translates to CASSLVGTANQPQHF.

This clonotype was seen a single time. The gene calls are TRBV2 and TRBJ1-2; 7 nucleotides line up with TRBD1. The ends lost 3 bases at V and 8 bases at J; junction bases unmatched: 9. CDR1 and CDR2 (germline): SNHLY, FYNNEI. The CDR3 sequence is 14 residues long. The CDR3 is CASSELPPGQGYTF. The DNA for the CDR3 is TGTGCCAGCAGTGAGTTACCACCGGGACAGGGCTACACCTTC.

The chain employs TRBV20-1 and TRBJ2-5; D possibly corresponds to TRBD1 (6 bases). The germline V and J ends were trimmed by 5 bases and 5 bases, with 18 bases remaining between them. CDR3 length: 14 amino acids. Looked up from germline, CDR1 is DFQATT and CDR2 is SNEGSKA (reference sequence). The CDR3 DNA is TGCAGTGCTGGGTCCACAGGGTCGCGGGAGACCCAGTACTTC. Residues: CSAGSTGSRETQYF.

This clonotype was seen ten or more times. V gene TRBV9 combines with J gene TRBJ2-3; 8 nucleotides match TRBD2. This CDR3 contains 16 residues. J gave up 1 base and V 0 bases, and 4 bases lay outside the gene matches. Per germline, CDR1 SGDLS and CDR2 YYNGEE. The CDR3 nucleotides read TGTGCCAGCAGCGTAGATGGAGCGGGGGGCACAGATACGCAGTATTTT. Protein: CASSVDGAGGTDTQYF.

This rearrangement joins TRBV19 to TRBJ2-6; D is possibly TRBD1 or TRBD2 (5 bases each). Between the trimmed V and J ends, which lost 1 base and 4 bases, there was a span of 14 bases. Germline V gene sequence: CDR1 LNHDA, CDR2 SQIVND (reference sequence). The CDR3 length is 17 residues. The CDR3 DNA reads TGTGCCAGTAGTATAGGTATAGGGGAGAGCGGGGCCAACGTCCTGACTTTC. It translates to CASSIGIGESGANVLTF.

The chain joins TRBV24-1 to TRBJ2-1, with D unclear. Germline lookup yields CDR1 KGHDR and CDR2 SFDVKD. V shed 2 bases and J shed 4 bases, with 5 bases lying between them. The CDR3 is 13 residues long. The CDR3 spells CATSDSGYNEQFF. The CDR3 region has the DNA TGTGCCACCAGTGATTCTGGGTACAATGAGCAGTTCTTC.

The chain carries TRBV19 and TRBJ2-7; possible D gene TRBD1, 5 bases. This CDR3 comprises 16 residues. Germline CDR1 LNHDA, CDR2 SQIVND (reference sequence). V shed 2 bases and J shed 1 base, with 15 bases lying between them. In nucleotides, the CDR3 is TGTGCCAGTAGTATAAGGCAGGGCCAAGGATCCTACGAGCAGTACTTC. Translation gives CASSIRQGQGSYEQYF. Full variable domain (rest looked up from reference TRBV19 and TRBJ2-7): DGGITQSPKYLFRKEGQNVTLSCEQNLNHDAMYWYRQDPGQGLRLIYYSQIVNDFQKGDIAEGYSVSREKKESFPLTVTSAQKNPTAFYLCASSIRQGQGSYEQYFGPGTRLTVT.

This clonotype has only a few counts. A much larger clone lies a single base off, so this may be a read error. V usage is TRBV7-8 and J usage is TRBJ2-5; no reliable D call. This CDR3 region has 11 residues. Germline V lookup: CDR1 SGHVS, CDR2 FQNEAQ. V was cut by 5 bases and J by 5 bases, with 6 bases left in between. Written as DNA, the CDR3 is TGTGCCAGCAGCCAAAGGGAGACCCAGTACTTC. It encodes CASSQRETQYF.

This clonotype was picked up a small number of times. This chain joins TRBV5-1 and TRBJ2-7; D perhaps matches TRBD1 (6 bases). The germline V gene has CDR1 SGHRS and CDR2 YFSETQ. Trimming cost V 5 bases and J 5 bases, with 14 bases left between them. This CDR3 has 13 residues. CDR3 DNA: TGCGCCAGCAGTTCAACAGGGTCCCACGAGCAGTACTTC. It yields the protein CASSSTGSHEQYF.

The J gene is TRBJ2-1, the V gene TRBV12-3 or TRBV12-4; the D gene is possibly TRBD2 (6 bases). The CDR3 covers 15 residues. V lost 5 bases, J lost 6 bases, and 17 bases lay in between. The CDR3 is CASSLPTGVGNEQFF. The CDR3 nucleotides are TGTGCCAGCAGTCTCCCGACGGGGGTTGGCAATGAGCAGTTCTTC.

This clonotype was observed once. The chain combines TRBV20-1 with TRBJ1-2; no firm D call. V lost 3 bases, J lost 12 bases, and 17 bases lay in between. The germline CDR1 and CDR2 sequences are DFQATT and SNEGSKA (reference sequence). The CDR3 is made up of 12 amino acids. The CDR3 DNA is TGCAGTGCTAGCCCCGGTAGGGCTGGAAACACCTTC. Its protein is CSASPGRAGNTF.

The genes are TRBV7-7 and TRBJ2-5, with D hard to call. Germline V gives CDR1 SSHAT, CDR2 FNYEAQ (reference sequence). V dropped 9 bases and J dropped 2 bases, with 10 bases sitting between them. The CDR3 loop spans 12 amino acids. In DNA, the CDR3 is TGTGCCAGACAGTTGCTTCAAGAGACCCAGTACTTC. It specifies CARQLLQETQYF. The complete variable domain, with remaining parts taken from reference TRBV7-7 and TRBJ2-5, reads GAGVSQSPRYKVTKRGQDVTLRCDPISSHATLYWYQQALGQGPEFLTYFNYEAQPDKSGLPSDRFSAERPEGSISTLTIQRTEQRDSAMYRCARQLLQETQYFGPGTRLLVL.

This clonotype was recorded at least ten times. This chain connects TRBV2 to TRBJ1-1; D unclear. V lost 2 bases and J lost 1, with 8 bases in between. This CDR3 region has 14 residues. Germline CDR1 is SNHLY and CDR2 is FYNNEI. CDR3 DNA: TGTGCCAGCAGTGAACGAGAAGCGAACACTGAAGCTTTCTTT. This codes for CASSEREANTEAFF.

The table lists this clonotype with a few counts. The CDR3 spells CASSPRVGFQGSPLHF. The DNA for the CDR3 is TGTGCCAGCAGCCCCCGTGTGGGGTTTCAGGGTTCACCCCTCCACTTT. This chain connects TRBV7-9 to TRBJ1-6; D may be TRBD1 (5 bases). This CDR3 contains 16 residues. Germline lookup yields CDR1 SEHNR and CDR2 FQNEAQ (reference sequence). The V and J ends lost 5 bases and 9 bases respectively, with 20 bases between them. The full variable domain, in which reference TRBV7-9 and TRBJ1-6 provide the parts outside the CDR3, is DTGVSQNPRHKITKRGQNVTFRCDPISEHNRLYWYRQTLGQGPEFLTYFQNEAQLEKSRLLSDRFSAERPKGSFSTLEIQRTEQGDSAMYLCASSPRVGFQGSPLHFGNGTRLTVT.

The V and J genes are TRBV9 and TRBJ1-1; the D gene is possibly TRBD1 (5 bases). CDR3 length equals 17 residues. Germline CDR1 reads SGDLS; CDR2 reads YYNGEE. Trimming stripped 1 base from V and 1 base from J, with 17 bases between. CDR3 residues: CASSVTQGLGENTEAFF. The CDR3 DNA sequence: TGTGCCAGCAGCGTAACCCAGGGCCTTGGAGAGAACACTGAAGCTTTCTTT.

The gene calls are TRBV19 and TRBJ1-6; weak D call: TRBD1 (6 bases). CDR3 length equals 14 residues. Germline V gene sequence: CDR1 LNHDA, CDR2 SQIVND (reference sequence). V gave up 5 bases and J gave up 9 bases, with 14 bases separating them. The CDR3 sequence is CASSEEQGFSPLHF. CDR3 coding DNA: TGTGCCAGTAGTGAGGAACAGGGTTTTTCACCCCTCCACTTT. The full variable domain, rest sourced from reference TRBV19 and TRBJ1-6, is DGGITQSPKYLFRKEGQNVTLSCEQNLNHDAMYWYRQDPGQGLRLIYYSQIVNDFQKGDIAEGYSVSREKKESFPLTVTSAQKNPTAFYLCASSEEQGFSPLHFGNGTRLTVT.

J is TRBJ1-3 and V is TRBV11-3, with 8 bases identical to TRBD1. After removal of 3 bases from V and 3 bases from J, the junction contained 7 bases not matched to a gene. This CDR3 region has 16 residues. The germline V gene has CDR1 SGHNT and CDR2 YENEEA. The DNA for the CDR3 is TGTGCCAGCAGCTTGGAATCTACAGGGGGTGGAAACACCATATATTTT. Protein sequence: CASSLESTGGGNTIYF.

The V gene is TRBV15, the J gene TRBJ1-6, with TRBD1 matching over 7 bases. This CDR3 is 14 amino acids long. With V trimmed by 6 bases and J by 7 bases, 6 bases remained unmatched. Per the germline V gene, CDR1 is LNHNV and CDR2 is YYDKDF (reference sequence). Here the CDR3 DNA reads TGTGCCACCAGTAAGGGACAGATCAATTCACCCCTCCACTTT. It yields the protein CATSKGQINSPLHF. Based on the CDR3 plus reference TRBV15 and TRBJ1-6, the full variable domain is DAMVIQNPRYQVTQFGKPVTLSCSQTLNHNVMYWYQQKSSQAPKLLFHYYDKDFNNEADTPDNFQSRRPNTSFCFLDIRSPGLGDTAMYLCATSKGQINSPLHFGNGTRLTVT.

This chain uses TRBV20-1 with TRBJ1-1; tentative D call: TRBD1 (5 bases). Trimming cost V 0 bases and J 4 bases, with 18 bases left between them. This CDR3 spans 16 amino acids. CDR1 and CDR2 from the germline V gene are DFQATT and SNEGSKA (reference sequence). Here the CDR3 reads CSARDSISGGGTEAFF. The CDR3 DNA follows: TGCAGTGCTAGAGATTCGATTAGCGGGGGGGGCACTGAAGCTTTCTTT.

The genes are TRBV15 and TRBJ2-3; D might be TRBD1 or TRBD2, each matching 5 bases. V shed 1 base and J shed 8 bases, with 19 bases lying between them. The germline gives CDR1 LNHNV, CDR2 YYDKDF (reference sequence). The CDR3 consists of 16 residues. CDR3 in DNA: TGTGCCACCAGCAGAGTCGAGGGGCCACGAGAGGTTACGCAGTATTTT. Its protein is CATSRVEGPREVTQYF.

The genes are TRBV9 and TRBJ2-5; D is unresolved. V dropped 2 bases and J dropped 4 bases, with 9 bases sitting between them. The CDR3 runs 13 residues. Per germline, CDR1 SGDLS and CDR2 YYNGEE. CDR3 loop: CASSVFFGETQYF. The CDR3 DNA reads TGTGCCAGCAGCGTTTTTTTTGGAGAGACCCAGTACTTC. The variable domain in full, completed from reference TRBV9 and TRBJ2-5, reads DSGVTQTPKHLITATGQRVTLRCSPRSGDLSVYWYQQSLDQGLQFLIQYYNGEERAKGNILERFSAQQFPDLHSELNLSSLELGDSALYFCASSVFFGETQYFGPGTRLLVL.

This chain uses TRBV20-1 with TRBJ1-6; D gene unclear. V dropped 2 bases and J dropped 0 bases, with 14 bases sitting between them. The length of the CDR3 is 17 residues. Germline lookup yields CDR1 DFQATT and CDR2 SNEGSKA (reference sequence). The CDR3 DNA sequence: TGCAGTGCTAGAAACTCGGCGCCTGACTCCTATAATTCACCCCTCCACTTT. This sequence encodes CSARNSAPDSYNSPLHF.

Points on this clonotype: Compared with germline, one end of the junction differs, possibly owing to a read error. The chain couples TRBV7-6 to TRBJ1-6; 9 bases match TRBD1. Germline V CDR1 and CDR2: SGHVS, FNYEAQ. CDR3 length equals 16 residues. The CDR3 sequence is CASSSLGQGINSPFHF. DNA for the CDR3: TGTGCCAGCAGCTCCCTGGGACAGGGAATTAATTCACCCTTCCACTTT.

This clonotype was seen repeatedly, ten times or more. This chain uses TRBV11-2 with TRBJ1-3; D perhaps matches TRBD1 (5 bases). This CDR3 contains 16 residues. Trimming stripped 5 bases from V and 3 bases from J, with 17 bases between. Looked up from germline, CDR1 is SGHAT and CDR2 is FQNNGV. CDR3 protein: CASSGYRDQSGNTIYF. CDR3 nucleotide sequence: TGTGCCAGCAGCGGGTACCGGGACCAAAGTGGAAACACCATATATTTT.